The T cell receptor beta chain under discussion was sequenced for a study of human T cells and chemical hapten exposure. TCRdb re-called the RACE reads through MiXCR, storing one row per CDR3 protein. The sample carries approximately 60,000 distinct CDR3 sequences, approximately 11% recorded once. Germline CDR1 SGDLS, CDR2 YYNGEE. Trimming stripped 2 bases from V and 2 bases from J, with 8 bases between. The length of the CDR3 is 15 residues. Time point defined: pre-sensitization, week 0. Specified treatment: therapeutic diphenylcyclopropenone sensitization with weekly scalp DPC. The donor pool consisted of alopecia patients aged 18 to 70 years, considered suitable for DPC. From whole blood left unfractionated, total RNA was extracted. This clonotype has only a few counts.

The chain links TRBV9 to TRBJ2-6; D is unresolved. The sequence derives from a woman between 35 and 50 years old with alopecia areata. Some clones in this sample may be carry-over from other donors' samples. The material was whole blood, obtained in connection with sensitization to the hapten diphenylcyclopropenone (DPC). The DNA for the CDR3 is TGTGCCAGCAGCGTTCCCCAGACTGGGGCCAACGTCCTGACTTTC. As protein: CASSVPQTGANVLTF.